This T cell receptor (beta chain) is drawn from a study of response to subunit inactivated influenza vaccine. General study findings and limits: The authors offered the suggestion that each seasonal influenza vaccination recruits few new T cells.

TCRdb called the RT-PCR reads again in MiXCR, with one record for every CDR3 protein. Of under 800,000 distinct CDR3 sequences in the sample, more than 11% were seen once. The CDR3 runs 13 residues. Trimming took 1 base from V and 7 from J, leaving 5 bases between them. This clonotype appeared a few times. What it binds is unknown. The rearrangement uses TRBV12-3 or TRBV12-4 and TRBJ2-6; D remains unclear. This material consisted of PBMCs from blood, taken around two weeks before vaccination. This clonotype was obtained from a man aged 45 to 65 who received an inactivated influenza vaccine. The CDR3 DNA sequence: TGTGCCAGCAGTTTAGACGGCGCCAACGTCCTGACTTTC. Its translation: CASSLDGANVLTF.